This T cell receptor (beta chain) was sequenced during a study of long-term antiretroviral therapy in people with HIV. Study overall: The earliest samples came about a decade before the 2015 immediate-ART recommendation.

immunoSEQ v3.0 was run at survey level. The repertoire was sequenced with immunoSEQ multiplex PCR; TCRdb's copy has only in-frame clones and lacks some. Among over 15,000 clones listed, approximately 93% were seen once. Specimens carried about 0.95-11 million cryopreserved PBMC before DNA extraction. About this clone itself: Its antigen is as yet unknown.

V gave up 5 bases and J gave up 3 bases; unmatched junction bases: 10. Germline V gene data show CDR1 as LGHNA and CDR2 as YSLEER. CDR3 length: 16 residues. General study findings and limits: No data on ART adherence, viral resistance or therapy changes.

The chain uses TRBV4-3 and TRBJ2-7, with TRBD1 matching over 10 bases. This specimen consisted of unsorted PBMCs, obtained 0.6 years after starting antiretroviral therapy. This receptor was obtained from a woman between 40 and 55 years old with HIV. The CDR3 sequence: CASSYSGTGERYEQYF. Written as DNA, the CDR3 is TGCGCCAGCAGCTACTCCGGGACAGGGGAACGCTACGAGCAGTACTTC.